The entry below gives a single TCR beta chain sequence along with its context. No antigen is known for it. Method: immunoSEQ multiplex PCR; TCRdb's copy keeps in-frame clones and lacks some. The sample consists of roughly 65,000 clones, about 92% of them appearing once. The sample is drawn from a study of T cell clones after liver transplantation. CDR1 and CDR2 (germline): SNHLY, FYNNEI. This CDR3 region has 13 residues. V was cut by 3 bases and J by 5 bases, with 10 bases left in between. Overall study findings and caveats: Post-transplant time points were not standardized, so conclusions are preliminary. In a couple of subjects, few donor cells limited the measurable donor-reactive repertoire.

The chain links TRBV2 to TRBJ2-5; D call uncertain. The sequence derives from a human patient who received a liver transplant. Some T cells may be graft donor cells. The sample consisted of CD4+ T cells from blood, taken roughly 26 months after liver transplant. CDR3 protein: CASSDGRPETQYF. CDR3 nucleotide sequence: TGTGCCAGCAGTGACGGCAGACCCGAGACCCAGTACTTC.